Listed here are 27 T cell receptor beta chains from one sample, sequenced in a study of T cell changes during pregnancy in multiple sclerosis. Using immunoSEQ multiplex PCR, the repertoire was profiled, and TCRdb retains in-frame clones only, with some absent. The table records about 84,000 clones, approximately 94% of them present only once. The sample was peripheral blood, taken in the third trimester of pregnancy. The receptors here all came from a female donor with multiple sclerosis, enrolled in a pregnancy study.

The chain joins TRBV2 to TRBJ2-5, with a tentative D call TRBD1 (5 bases). V was cut by 6 bases and J by 5 bases, with 13 bases left in between. The CDR3 contains 13 residues. CDR1 SNHLY and CDR2 FYNNEI come from the germline V gene. The CDR3 coding sequence is TGTGCCAGCAGGATGGGGCGCGGTGAGACCCAGTACTTC. Translation: CASRMGRGETQYF.

The J gene is TRBJ1-3, the V gene TRBV25-1; D ambiguous. V lost 8 bases, J lost 0 bases, and 11 bases lay in between. Germline values: CDR1 MGHDK, CDR2 SYGVNS. The CDR3 is 14 residues long. DNA for the CDR3: TGTGCCAGCGGGAGAGACACCTCTGGAAACACCATATATTTT. Its translation: CASGRDTSGNTIYF.

The V call is TRBV5-4, the J call TRBJ2-1; 10 bases align to TRBD1. This CDR3 contains 16 residues. After removal of 3 bases from V and 6 bases from J, the junction contained 9 bases not matched to a gene. Germline values: CDR1 SGHNT, CDR2 YYREEE (reference sequence). The DNA of the CDR3 is TGTGCCAGCAGCTCCCCATGGGACAGGGGTTCCAATGAGCAGTTCTTC. Amino acids: CASSSPWDRGSNEQFF.

This chain links TRBV13 with TRBJ2-1; 15 bases are shared with TRBD2. Germline trimming cut 8 bases from V and 1 base from J; bases unmatched to any gene: 9. The CDR3 sequence is 18 residues long. CDR1 is PRHDT and CDR2 is FYEKMQ in the germline V gene (reference sequence). The DNA of the CDR3 is TGTGCCAGCGGATGGACTAGCGGGGGGGCTGGGTCCTACAATGAGCAGTTCTTC. It encodes CASGWTSGGAGSYNEQFF. The full variable domain, rest sourced from reference TRBV13 and TRBJ2-1, is AAGVIQSPRHLIKEKRETATLKCYPIPRHDTVYWYQQGPGQDPQFLISFYEKMQSDKGSIPDRFSAQQFSDYHSELNMSSLELGDSALYFCASGWTSGGAGSYNEQFFGPGTRLTVL.

The rearrangement links TRBV7-9 to TRBJ2-5; maybe TRBD2 (5 bases). Germline V gene data show CDR1 as SEHNR and CDR2 as FQNEAQ (reference sequence). Trimming stripped 2 bases from V and 5 bases from J, with 15 bases between. The length of the CDR3 is 15 residues. CDR3 bases: TGTGCCAGCAGCTTACTGGCGGGTCTAGGGGAGACCCAGTACTTC. Encoded protein: CASSLLAGLGETQYF.

This chain joins TRBV10-3 and TRBJ1-1, with a possible D match to TRBD1 (5 bases). The germline gives CDR1 ENHRY, CDR2 SYGVKD. V lost 6 bases to trimming and J lost 1 base, with 9 bases between them. The length of the CDR3 is 13 residues. The CDR3 reads CAISGHKNTEAFF. The CDR3 coding sequence is TGTGCCATCAGCGGACATAAGAACACTGAAGCTTTCTTT.

The chain is built from TRBV5-1 and TRBJ2-2; D is possibly TRBD1 (6 bases). CDR3 length: 15 residues. Germline CDR1 is SGHRS and CDR2 is YFSETQ. V lost 4 bases to trimming and J lost 6 bases, with 16 bases between them. The CDR3 DNA is TGCGCCAGCAGCCCCCCCGGGACATTGGCCGGGGAGCTGTTTTTT. Its translation is CASSPPGTLAGELFF.

CDR3 in amino acids: CASSLRGTEAFF. CDR3 nucleotide sequence: TGTGCCAGCAGCTTAAGGGGCACTGAAGCTTTCTTT. The chain is built from TRBV27 and TRBJ1-1, with a weak D call TRBD1 (5 bases). The germline V gene has CDR1 MNHEY and CDR2 SMNVEV (reference sequence). V lost 6 bases to trimming and J lost 4 bases, with 9 bases between them. The CDR3 runs to 12 residues.

This clone appeared once. The chain couples TRBV6-1 to TRBJ2-7, with D perhaps matching TRBD2 (6 bases). The CDR3 length is 14 residues. V was clipped by 10 bases and J by 0 bases, with 16 bases between them. Per germline, CDR1 MNHNS and CDR2 SASEGT. The CDR3 loop is CATYRGSLSYEQYF. The CDR3 coding sequence is TGTGCCACTTACCGGGGGTCCCTCTCCTACGAGCAGTACTTC.

V and J are TRBV4-2 and TRBJ2-7; 10 positions match TRBD2. V shed 6 bases and J 2 bases; nucleotides not matched to a gene: 7. The CDR3 length is 15 residues. Germline-derived CDR1 and CDR2 are LGHNA and YNFKEQ. The chain's CDR3 is CASRDGLAVTYEQYF. CDR3 bases: TGTGCCAGCAGAGATGGACTAGCGGTCACCTACGAGCAGTACTTC.

The chain carries TRBV6-1 and TRBJ1-2; TRBD1 aligns across 7 bases. Trimming cost V 7 bases and J 7 bases; bases outside gene matches: 6. The germline gives CDR1 MNHNS, CDR2 SASEGT. The CDR3 is 12 residues long. CDR3 sequence (DNA): TGTGCCAGCAAGACAGGGACTTTTGGCTACACCTTC. Translation: CASKTGTFGYTF.

The V gene is TRBV9, the J gene TRBJ2-6; 8 bases are shared with TRBD1. Germline V gene lookup returns CDR1 SGDLS and CDR2 YYNGEE. The CDR3 is 20 amino acids. V was pared by 2 bases and J by 6 bases, with 19 bases of the junction left unmatched. CDR3 in amino acids: CASSVPSKTGASGMANVLTF. The DNA for the CDR3 is TGTGCCAGCAGCGTCCCATCTAAGACAGGGGCATCGGGTATGGCCAACGTCCTGACTTTC.

The J gene is TRBJ1-1, the V gene TRBV11-3; 7 positions match TRBD1. CDR1 SGHNT and CDR2 YENEEA come from the germline V gene. The CDR3 totals 13 residues. V was clipped by 3 bases and J by 4 bases; unmatched bases: 2. The CDR3 nucleotides read TGTGCCAGCAGCTTTCAGGGGGGCACTGAAGCTTTCTTT. It yields the protein CASSFQGGTEAFF.

This clone was observed once. The chain uses TRBV7-9 and TRBJ1-4, with TRBD1 identical over 7 bases. V lost 7 bases and J lost 3; bases outside the gene matches: 14. Germline CDR1 reads SEHNR; CDR2 reads FQNEAQ (reference sequence). The CDR3 extends over 17 amino acids. CDR3 DNA sequence: TGTGCCAGCACCCCTCCGGTACGGGGACAGCCTAATGAAAAACTGTTTTTT. This translates into CASTPPVRGQPNEKLFF. Drawing the rest from reference TRBV7-9 and TRBJ1-4, the complete variable domain is DTGVSQNPRHKITKRGQNVTFRCDPISEHNRLYWYRQTLGQGPEFLTYFQNEAQLEKSRLLSDRFSAERPKGSFSTLEIQRTEQGDSAMYLCASTPPVRGQPNEKLFFGSGTQLSVL.

The chain carries TRBV9 and TRBJ2-2; possibly TRBD1 for D (5 bases). V was shortened by 1 base and J by 4 bases, with 14 bases between the two germline ends. The CDR3 contains 16 residues. CDR1 is SGDLS and CDR2 is YYNGEE in the germline V gene. The CDR3 reads CASSVNTGPGTGELFF. The CDR3 DNA is TGTGCCAGCAGCGTAAATACAGGCCCGGGCACCGGGGAGCTGTTTTTT.

V and J are TRBV5-8 and TRBJ2-3; tentative D call: TRBD1 (6 bases). V was shortened by 3 bases and J by 7 bases, with 21 bases between the two germline ends. This CDR3 region has 16 residues. The germline CDR1 and CDR2 sequences are SGHTS and YDEGEE. Written as DNA, the CDR3 is TGTGCCAGCAGCTACCATCTAGGGGGATCGATGAATACGCAGTATTTT. Translated: CASSYHLGGSMNTQYF.

The rearrangement joins TRBV11-3 to TRBJ1-1, with 7 bases aligning to TRBD1. Germline-derived CDR1 and CDR2 are SGHNT and YENEEA. V was pared by 4 bases and J by 4 bases, with 3 bases of the junction left unmatched. There are 13 residues in the CDR3. The CDR3 region has the DNA TGTGCCAGCAGCTACCGGGACAGCACTGAAGCTTTCTTT. This gives the protein CASSYRDSTEAFF.

V usage is TRBV25-1 and J usage is TRBJ1-2; D ambiguous. The germline V gene encodes CDR1 MGHDK and CDR2 SYGVNS. This CDR3 comprises 14 residues. Trimming stripped 3 bases from V and 7 bases from J, with 15 bases between. This chain's CDR3 is CASSDRSGFRGYTF. CDR3 DNA: TGTGCCAGCAGTGACCGGTCAGGTTTCCGTGGCTACACCTTC.

This chain uses TRBV9 with TRBJ1-1; perhaps TRBD1 as D (6 bases). CDR1 and CDR2 (germline): SGDLS, YYNGEE. CDR3 size: 14 residues. With 4 bases removed from V and 3 bases from J, the gap between germline ends came to 13 bases. The CDR3 DNA reads TGTGCCAGCAGCAGAGGGAACAGGGACACTGAAGCTTTCTTT. Its translation is CASSRGNRDTEAFF. Drawing the rest from reference TRBV9 and TRBJ1-1, the complete variable domain is DSGVTQTPKHLITATGQRVTLRCSPRSGDLSVYWYQQSLDQGLQFLIQYYNGEERAKGNILERFSAQQFPDLHSELNLSSLELGDSALYFCASSRGNRDTEAFFGQGTRLTVV.

The chain combines TRBV19 with TRBJ1-4; D gene ambiguous. CDR3 length equals 13 residues. Between the trimmed V and J ends, which lost 9 bases and 3 bases, there was a span of 11 bases. In germline, CDR1 is LNHDA, CDR2 SQIVND (reference sequence). In DNA, the CDR3 is TGTGCCAGCAACGGGGATCCTAATGAAAAACTGTTTTTT. Protein sequence: CASNGDPNEKLFF. The full variable domain, in which reference TRBV19 and TRBJ1-4 provide the parts outside the CDR3, is DGGITQSPKYLFRKEGQNVTLSCEQNLNHDAMYWYRQDPGQGLRLIYYSQIVNDFQKGDIAEGYSVSREKKESFPLTVTSAQKNPTAFYLCASNGDPNEKLFFGSGTQLSVL.

The chain combines TRBV5-1 with TRBJ1-2; a possible D gene is TRBD1 (6 bases). The V gene lost 4 bases and the J gene lost 4 bases, with 11 bases spanning the gap. Germline loops: CDR1 SGHRS, CDR2 YFSETQ. The CDR3 loop spans 13 amino acids. The CDR3 is CASSLEGGYGYTF. The CDR3, as DNA: TGCGCCAGCAGCCTAGAAGGGGGCTATGGCTACACCTTC.

The V call is TRBV7-9, the J call TRBJ1-5; TRBD1 might be the D (6 bases). V shed 3 bases and J shed 5 bases, with 8 bases lying between them. The length of the CDR3 is 13 residues. Germline values: CDR1 SEHNR, CDR2 FQNEAQ (reference sequence). The CDR3 bases are TGTGCCAGCAGCTTCAGGGGCGATCAGCCCCAGCATTTT. Its protein is CASSFRGDQPQHF. Using reference TRBV7-9 and TRBJ1-5 for the parts outside the CDR3, the full variable domain is DTGVSQNPRHKITKRGQNVTFRCDPISEHNRLYWYRQTLGQGPEFLTYFQNEAQLEKSRLLSDRFSAERPKGSFSTLEIQRTEQGDSAMYLCASSFRGDQPQHFGDGTRLSIL.

The chain recombines TRBV9 with TRBJ1-2; D may be TRBD1 (5 bases). The CDR3 consists of 14 residues. CDR1 is SGDLS, CDR2 YYNGEE, per germline. The V gene lost 0 bases and the J gene lost 2 bases, with 8 bases spanning the gap. CDR3 loop: CASSVGTMNYGYTF. CDR3 in DNA: TGTGCCAGCAGCGTAGGGACAATGAACTATGGCTACACCTTC.

This sequence joins TRBV15 and TRBJ2-3, with 7 positions matching TRBD1. V was clipped by 8 bases and J by 4 bases; unmatched bases: 3. The CDR3 is 12 residues long. Germline CDR1 reads LNHNV; CDR2 reads YYDKDF (reference sequence). The CDR3 protein is CATQRGPDTQYF. CDR3 DNA: TGTGCCACCCAAAGGGGGCCAGATACGCAGTATTTT.

The chain links TRBV6-5 to TRBJ1-1; 8 nucleotides align to TRBD1. Germline lookup yields CDR1 MNHEY and CDR2 SVGAGI. The CDR3 totals 14 residues. J lost 4 bases, V lost 4 bases, and 5 bases had no gene match. The DNA for the CDR3 is TGTGCCAGCAGTTCGGCAGGGGGCATCACTGAAGCTTTCTTT. Encoded protein: CASSSAGGITEAFF.

V usage is TRBV6-1 and J usage is TRBJ1-2, with D maybe TRBD1 (6 bases). Trimming left V 4 bases short and J 7 bases short, with 16 bases between. The CDR3 extends over 14 amino acids. The germline gives CDR1 MNHNS, CDR2 SASEGT. CDR3: CASSVEVGAGGYTF. The CDR3 DNA reads as TGTGCCAGCAGTGTGGAGGTGGGGGCAGGTGGCTACACCTTC.

This rearrangement joins TRBV14 to TRBJ2-2, with a weak D call TRBD2 (6 bases). The germline V gene encodes CDR1 SGHDN and CDR2 FVKESK. The V gene lost 0 bases and the J gene lost 6 bases, with 20 bases spanning the gap. The CDR3 runs 18 residues. The CDR3 reads CASSQEWSATSKPGELFF. The DNA for the CDR3 is TGTGCCAGCAGCCAAGAGTGGTCCGCCACTAGCAAGCCCGGGGAGCTGTTTTTT.